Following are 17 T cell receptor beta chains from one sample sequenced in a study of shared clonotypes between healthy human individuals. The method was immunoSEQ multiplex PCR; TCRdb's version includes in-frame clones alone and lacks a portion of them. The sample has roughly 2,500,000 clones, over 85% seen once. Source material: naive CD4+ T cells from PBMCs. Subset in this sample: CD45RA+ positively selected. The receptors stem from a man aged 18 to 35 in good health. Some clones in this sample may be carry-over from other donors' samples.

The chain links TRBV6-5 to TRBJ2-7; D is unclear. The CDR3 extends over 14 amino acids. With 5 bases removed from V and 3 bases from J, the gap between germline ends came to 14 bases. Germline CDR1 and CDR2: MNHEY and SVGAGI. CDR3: CASSRLVFVYEQYF. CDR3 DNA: TGTGCCAGCAGTAGACTTGTTTTCGTCTACGAGCAGTACTTC.

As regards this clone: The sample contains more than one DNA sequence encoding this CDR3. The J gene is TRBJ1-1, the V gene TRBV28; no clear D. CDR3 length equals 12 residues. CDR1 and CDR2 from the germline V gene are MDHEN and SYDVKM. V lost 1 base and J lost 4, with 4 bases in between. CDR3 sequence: CASSLFGTEAFF. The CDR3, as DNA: TGTGCCAGCAGTTTATTTGGCACTGAAGCTTTCTTT.

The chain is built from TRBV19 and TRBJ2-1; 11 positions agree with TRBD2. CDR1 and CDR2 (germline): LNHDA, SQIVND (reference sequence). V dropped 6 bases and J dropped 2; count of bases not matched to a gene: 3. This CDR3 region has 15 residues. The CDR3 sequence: CASSYSGRAYNEQFF. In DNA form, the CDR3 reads TGTGCCAGTAGCTATAGCGGGAGGGCCTACAATGAGCAGTTCTTC.

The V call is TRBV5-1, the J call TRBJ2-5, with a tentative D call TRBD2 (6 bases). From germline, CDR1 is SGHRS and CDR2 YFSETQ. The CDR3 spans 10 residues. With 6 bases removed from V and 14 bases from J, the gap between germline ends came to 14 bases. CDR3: CASKEGLIYF. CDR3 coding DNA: TGCGCCAGCAAGGAGGGACTCATCTACTTC.

In DNA, the CDR3 is TGCAGCGTTACTAGCGGACCCACAGATACGCAGTATTTT. It codes for CSVTSGPTDTQYF. This sequence joins TRBV29-1 and TRBJ2-3, with 8 bases fitting TRBD2. Germline-derived CDR1 and CDR2 are SQVTM and ANQGSEA. V dropped 5 bases and J dropped 2; count of bases not matched to a gene: 3. The CDR3 consists of 13 residues.

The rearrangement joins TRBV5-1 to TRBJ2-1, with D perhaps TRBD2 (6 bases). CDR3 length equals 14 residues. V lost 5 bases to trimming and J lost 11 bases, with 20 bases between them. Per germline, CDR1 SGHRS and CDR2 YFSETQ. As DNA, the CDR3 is TGCGCCAGCAGTCCGGGGGATAGGAGTGAGCAGCAGTTCTTC. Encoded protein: CASSPGDRSEQQFF.

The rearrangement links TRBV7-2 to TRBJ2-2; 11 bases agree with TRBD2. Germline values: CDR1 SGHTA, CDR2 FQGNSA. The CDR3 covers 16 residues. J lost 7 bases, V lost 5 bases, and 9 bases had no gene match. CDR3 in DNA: TGTGCCAGCAGCCGTCGACTAGCGGGAAACGACGGGGAGCTGTTTTTT. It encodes CASSRRLAGNDGELFF.

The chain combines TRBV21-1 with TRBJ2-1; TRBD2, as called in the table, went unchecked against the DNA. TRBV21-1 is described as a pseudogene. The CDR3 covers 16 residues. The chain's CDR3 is CASSKAGGLTVHEQFF. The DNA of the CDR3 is TGTGCCAGCAGCAAAGCTGGAGGACTAACTGTCCATGAGCAGTTCTTC.

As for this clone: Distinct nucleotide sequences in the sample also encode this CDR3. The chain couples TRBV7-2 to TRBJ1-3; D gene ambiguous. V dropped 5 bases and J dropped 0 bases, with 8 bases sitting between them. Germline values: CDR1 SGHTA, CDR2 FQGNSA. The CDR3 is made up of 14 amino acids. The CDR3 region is CASSPGISGNTIYF. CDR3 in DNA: TGTGCCAGCAGCCCAGGAATCTCTGGAAACACCATATATTTT.

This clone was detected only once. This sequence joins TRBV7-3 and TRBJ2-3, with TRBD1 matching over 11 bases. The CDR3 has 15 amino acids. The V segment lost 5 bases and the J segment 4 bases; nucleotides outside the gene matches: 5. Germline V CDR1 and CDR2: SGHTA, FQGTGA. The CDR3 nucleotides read TGTGCCAGCAGCCCGGGACAGGGGGTGTCAGATACGCAGTATTTT. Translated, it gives CASSPGQGVSDTQYF.

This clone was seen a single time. CDR3 sequence: CASSVLGTELTEAFF. The CDR3 nucleotides read TGTGCCAGCAGCGTCCTAGGGACAGAGTTGACTGAAGCTTTCTTT. V and J are TRBV9 and TRBJ1-1, with 7 nucleotides matching TRBD1. V gave up 2 bases and J gave up 5 bases; unmatched junction bases: 9. The CDR3 is made up of 15 amino acids. CDR1 SGDLS and CDR2 YYNGEE come from the germline V gene.

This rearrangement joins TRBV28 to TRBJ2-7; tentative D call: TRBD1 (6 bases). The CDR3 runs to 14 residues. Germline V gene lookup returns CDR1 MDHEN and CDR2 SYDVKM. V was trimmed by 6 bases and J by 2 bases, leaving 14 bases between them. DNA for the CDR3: TGTGCCAGCAGGGACAGTCCCCCCACCTACGAGCAGTACTTC. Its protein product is CASRDSPPTYEQYF.

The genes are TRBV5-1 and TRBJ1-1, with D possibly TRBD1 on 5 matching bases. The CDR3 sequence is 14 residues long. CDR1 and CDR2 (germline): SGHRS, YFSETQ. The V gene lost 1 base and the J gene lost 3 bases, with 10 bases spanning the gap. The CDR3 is CASSLRGGDTEAFF. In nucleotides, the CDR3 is TGCGCCAGCAGCTTGCGGGGAGGGGACACTGAAGCTTTCTTT. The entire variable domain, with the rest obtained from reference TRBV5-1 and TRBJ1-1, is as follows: KAGVTQTPRYLIKTRGQQVTLSCSPISGHRSVSWYQQTPGQGLQFLFEYFSETQRNKGNFPGRFSGRQFSNSRSEMNVSTLELGDSALYLCASSLRGGDTEAFFGQGTRLTVV.

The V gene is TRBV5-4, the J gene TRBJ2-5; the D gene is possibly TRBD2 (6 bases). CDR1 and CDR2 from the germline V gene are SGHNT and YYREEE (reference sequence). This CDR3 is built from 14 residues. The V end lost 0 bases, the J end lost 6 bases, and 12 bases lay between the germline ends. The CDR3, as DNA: TGTGCCAGCAGCTTGGCTTTGGGGGGACAGACCCAGTACTTC. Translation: CASSLALGGQTQYF.

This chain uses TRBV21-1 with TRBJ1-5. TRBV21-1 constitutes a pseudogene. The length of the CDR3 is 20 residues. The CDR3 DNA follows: TGTGCCAGCAGCCCTCCACAGGTGGGACTCATGACGCATAGCAATCAGCCCCAGCATTTT. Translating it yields CASSPPQVGLMTHSNQPQHF.

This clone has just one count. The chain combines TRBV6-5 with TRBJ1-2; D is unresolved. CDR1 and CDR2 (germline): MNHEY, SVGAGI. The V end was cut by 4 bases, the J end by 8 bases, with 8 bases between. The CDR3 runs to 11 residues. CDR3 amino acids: CASSSLGGYTF. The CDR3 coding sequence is TGTGCCAGCAGTTCACTGGGCGGCTACACCTTC.

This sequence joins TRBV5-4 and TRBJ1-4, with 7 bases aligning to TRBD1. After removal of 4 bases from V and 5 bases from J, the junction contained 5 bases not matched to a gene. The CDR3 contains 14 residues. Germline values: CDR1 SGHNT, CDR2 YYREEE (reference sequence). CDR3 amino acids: CASSLGTENEKLFF. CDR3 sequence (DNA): TGTGCCAGCAGCCTCGGGACAGAAAATGAAAAACTGTTTTTT.